This T cell receptor (beta chain) came from a study of vaccination effects on CD4 cells after COVID-19. In its sample, this clone was seen a few times. What it recognizes is unknown. Libraries were prepared by immunoSEQ multiplex PCR; TCRdb keeps only in-frame clonotypes and omits some of them. The data contain tens of thousands of clones, 70% to 85% of them seen just once; the ten biggest clones take up 14% to 15%. It was after roughly 11 days of culture that CD4+ T cells were isolated. Of the BNT162b2 and mRNA-1273 vaccines, participants received two doses of one or the other. Vaccine recipients had no previous SARS-CoV-2 infection; their nucleocapsid antibodies were negative. CDR1 and CDR2 (germline): SNHLY, FYNNEI. The CDR3 totals 12 residues. Trimming cost V 8 bases and J 2 bases, with 10 bases left between them.

The sample was CD4+ T cells from PBMCs cultured without peptide, taken after COVID-19 vaccination. This clonotype was sampled from a human donor who received a COVID-19 vaccine. V and J are TRBV2 and TRBJ2-7, with D maybe TRBD1 (5 bases). CDR3 bases: TGTGCCAGCGGCACAGGTACCTACGAGCAGTACTTC. It translates to CASGTGTYEQYF. Full variable domain (outside the CDR3, taken from reference TRBV2 and TRBJ2-7): EPEVTQTPSHQVTQMGQEVILRCVPISNHLYFYWYRQILGQKVEFLVSFYNNEISEKSEIFDDQFSVERPDGSNFTLKIRSTKLEDSAMYFCASGTGTYEQYFGPGTRLTVT.